The sequence of this TCR beta chain was determined in a study of radiotherapy plus CTLA-4 blockade in lung cancer. Whole-study context: In less than 20% of patients, objective responses were seen; roughly 30% had disease control. Study-wide points: Reports state that early shifts in blood T cell clones, with interferon-beta, best predicted response. Following radiotherapy plus ipilimumab, tumor-derived TCR clones expanded in the blood.

Some clones are missing from TCRdb's copy, which holds only in-frame ones; the method was immunoSEQ multiplex PCR. This sample has around 90,000 clones; 80% to 90% occur once, and the top ten carry around 0.8%. CDR1 SGHNT and CDR2 YYREEE come from the germline V gene (reference sequence). The CDR3 spans 14 residues. The V gene lost 4 bases and the J gene lost 4 bases, with 12 bases spanning the gap. This clone was seen only a few times. Its target is unknown. This sequence joins TRBV5-4 and TRBJ1-3; weak D call: TRBD1 (6 bases). This sample comprised peripheral blood, obtained from a patient treated with radiotherapy plus ipilimumab. The TCR was taken from a human donor with non-small cell lung cancer who had stable disease on radiotherapy plus ipilimumab. DNA of the CDR3: TGTGCCAGCAGCCTCACAGGGTCAGGAAACACCATATATTTT. Encoded protein: CASSLTGSGNTIYF. Combining the CDR3 with reference TRBV5-4 and TRBJ1-3 gives the whole variable domain ETGVTQSPTHLIKTRGQQVTLRCSSQSGHNTVSWYQQALGQGPQFIFQYYREEENGRGNFPPRFSGLQFPNYSSELNVNALELDDSALYLCASSLTGSGNTIYFGEGSWLTVV.